This T cell receptor (beta chain) was found in a study of T cells in narcolepsy. Study-wide context: Enrolled donors included narcolepsy type 1 or type 2 patients and healthy controls.

Profiling relied on immunoSEQ multiplex PCR, and the TCRdb table lists in-frame clones only, not all of them. The sample contains about 13,000 clones, roughly 91% of which appear only once. Specimen: CD45RA- memory CD4+ T cells from PBMCs. The clonotype originates from a human donor with narcolepsy.

The CDR3 sequence is CASSLYRTGGTEAFF. CDR3 DNA: TGTGCCAGCAGCTTGTATAGGACAGGGGGCACTGAAGCTTTCTTT. The chain employs TRBV5-4 and TRBJ1-1; 10 bases map to TRBD1. The CDR3 runs 15 residues. The germline gives CDR1 SGHNT, CDR2 YYREEE (reference sequence). J was trimmed by 4 bases and V by 1 base; bases with no gene match: 4.